What follows describes a single T cell receptor beta chain. What it binds is unknown. Some clones are missing from TCRdb's copy, which holds only in-frame ones; the method was immunoSEQ multiplex PCR. The table shows roughly 120,000 clones, with roughly 85% occurring only once. This sample stems from a study of radiation and T cells in renal cell carcinoma. Study-level findings and limits: From baseline, blood top tumor clonotypes peaked at 2 weeks post-radiation.

Germline CDR1 reads LNHDA; CDR2 reads SQIVND (reference sequence). The CDR3 length is 14 residues. Trimming pared 3 bases from V and 7 bases from J, leaving 13 bases between. The time point here: baseline pretreatment blood. Treatment described: 15 Gy SBRT to primary tumor, nephrectomy 4 weeks later. The chain carries TRBV19 and TRBJ1-5; D is unresolved. The source is a woman aged 55 to 70 with renal cell carcinoma. Sequenced here: blood, sampled from a patient whose treatment included radiotherapy and nephrectomy. Written as DNA, the CDR3 is TGTGCCAGTAGTATTGACGGGATGGGGCAGCCCCAGCATTTT. This sequence encodes CASSIDGMGQPQHF.